This is a list of T cell receptor beta chains from one sample in a study of OX40 agonist ivuxolimab in advanced cancers. TCRdb keeps only in-frame clones here, not all; method: immunoSEQ multiplex PCR. The sample comprises some 98,000 clones, just under 95% of which are singletons, and around 0.28% rests with the top ten. The sequenced sample was CD4+ or CD8+ T cells sorted from blood, obtained in a trial of the OX40 agonist ivuxolimab. Receptors were obtained from an adult with an advanced solid tumor such as melanoma, head and neck, liver or kidney cancer. Each CDR3 is given with its conserved first and last residue. A D gene is named only where the DNA matches it firmly. A clone size is listed for some rows: how often the clone was seen (once, few, many), or a class if it is expanded.

>TRBV6-6|TRBJ1-2|.|TRBD1
TGTGCCAGCAGTTACTTTGGGACAGGGGGCGCCGGCTACACCTTC
CASSYFGTGGAGYTF
>TRBV4-3|TRBJ1-1|.|TRBD1
TGCGCCAGCAGCCAAGATGTTGGGACAGGGGGAGCTTTCTTT
CASSQDVGTGGAFF
>TRBV29-1|TRBJ1-1|once|TRBD1
TGCAGCGTTGTCGGGACAGGGGCCGGAAGGGAAGCTTTCTTT
CSVVGTGAGREAFF
>TRBV6-5|TRBJ1-1|.|.
TGTGCCAGCAGTTACCTCCCAATATGGACTGAAGCTTTCTTT
CASSYLPIWTEAFF
>TRBV12-5|TRBJ1-1|.|.
TGTGCTAGTGCCCAGGAGGTGGGGACTGAAGCTTTCTTT
CASAQEVGTEAFF
>TRBV30|TRBJ1-2|.|.
TGTGCCTGGAGTGTACGGGGGCACGGCTACACCTTC
CAWSVRGHGYTF
>TRBV28|TRBJ1-2|.|.
TGTGCCAGCAGTTTAGGCGGAGCTAACTATGGCTACACCTTC
CASSLGGANYGYTF
>TRBV20-1|TRBJ1-5|.|.
TGCAGTGCTGGTAATCAGCCCCAGCATTTT
CSAGNQPQHF
>TRBV2|TRBJ1-1|once|TRBD1
TGTGCCAGCAGGAAGGGACAGGGGGCGACCTCGACAGTGAACACTGAAGCTTTCTTT
CASRKGQGATSTVNTEAFF
>TRBV20-1|TRBJ2-3|.|.
TGCAGTGCTACCACAGATACGCAGTATTTT
CSATTDTQYF
>TRBV7-3|TRBJ1-2|.|.
TGTGCCAGCAGCCCCACCGGGGGGGCGCCTGGCTACACCTTC
CASSPTGGAPGYTF
>TRBV6-1|TRBJ2-1|.|TRBD2
TGTGCCAGCACCCAGGGAATAGCGGGGGACAATGAGCAGTTCTTC
CASTQGIAGDNEQFF
>TRBV30|TRBJ1-6|once|TRBD1
TGTGCCTGGAGGAGGGTCAGGGGGCGCGGAGAGAATAATTCACCCCTCCACTTT
CAWRRVRGRGENNSPLHF
>TRBV6-5|TRBJ2-1|.|TRBD2
TGTGCCAGCAGTTACCATCTAGCGGGAGGAGGTAATGAGCAGTTCTTC
CASSYHLAGGGNEQFF
>TRBV5-6|TRBJ2-1|.|.
TGTGCCAGCAGCTTGGGGACTCATGGGCAGTTCTTC
CASSLGTHGQFF
>TRBV7-2|TRBJ2-3|.|.
TGTGCCAGCAGTTCACCCCAGAGCGCAGATACGCAGTATTTT
CASSSPQSADTQYF
>TRBV7-8|TRBJ1-2|.|.
TGTGCCAGCGGTAAGGGGAACTATGGCTACACCTTC
CASGKGNYGYTF
>TRBV11-2|TRBJ1-1|.|.
TGTGCCAGCAGCTTACGAGTCTGGGCAGGGGCTCCGAACACTGAAGCTTTCTTT
CASSLRVWAGAPNTEAFF
>TRBV7-8|TRBJ2-1|.|TRBD2
TGTGCCAGCAGCTCGCAGGGGCTAGGCAGCGGGGGATCCTACAATGAGCAGTTCTTC
CASSSQGLGSGGSYNEQFF
>TRBV27|TRBJ2-3|once|.
TGTGCCAGCAGGCCCCCGGGGGCAACAGATACGCAGTATTTT
CASRPPGATDTQYF
>TRBV28|TRBJ2-3|.|TRBD1
TGTGCCAGCAGGGGGACAGGACCCCTGGGCACAGATACGCAGTATTTT
CASRGTGPLGTDTQYF
>TRBV4-2|TRBJ1-4|.|.
TGTGCCAGCAGCCGGGACGCAGATAATGAAAAACTGTTTTTT
CASSRDADNEKLFF
>TRBV5-1|TRBJ1-2|.|.
TGCGCCAGCAGCGAAGGACAGCCTAACTATGGCTACACCTTC
CASSEGQPNYGYTF
>TRBV11-3|TRBJ1-2|.|TRBD1
TGTGCCAGCAGGTCCGGGACAGGGGGCGATGGCTACACCTTC
CASRSGTGGDGYTF
>TRBV6-1|TRBJ1-2|.|TRBD1
TGTGCCAGCCAACACGACAGGGCAGGGGGCTACACCTTC
CASQHDRAGGYTF
>TRBV19|TRBJ1-5|once|.
TGTGCCAGTAGTACCCGACGCAATCAGCCCCAGCATTTT
CASSTRRNQPQHF
>TRBV2|TRBJ2-7|once|TRBD2
TGTGCCAGCGGGGGAGGGGCAAGGTCCTACGAGCAGTACTTC
CASGGGARSYEQYF
>TRBV9|TRBJ1-3|.|.
TGTGCCAGCAGCGTTACGAGCTCTGGAAACACCATATATTTT
CASSVTSSGNTIYF